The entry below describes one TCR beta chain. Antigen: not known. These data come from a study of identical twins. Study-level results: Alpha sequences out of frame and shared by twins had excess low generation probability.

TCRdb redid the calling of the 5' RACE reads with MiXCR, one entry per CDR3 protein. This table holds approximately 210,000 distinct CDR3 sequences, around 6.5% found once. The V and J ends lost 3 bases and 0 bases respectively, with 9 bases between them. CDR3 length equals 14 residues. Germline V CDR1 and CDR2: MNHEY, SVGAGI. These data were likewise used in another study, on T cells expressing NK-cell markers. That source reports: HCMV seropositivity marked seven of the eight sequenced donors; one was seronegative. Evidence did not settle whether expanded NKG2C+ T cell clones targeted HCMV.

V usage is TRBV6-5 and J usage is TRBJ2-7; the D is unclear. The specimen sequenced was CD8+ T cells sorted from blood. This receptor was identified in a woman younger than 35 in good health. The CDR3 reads CASSYYKSSYEQYF. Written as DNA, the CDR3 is TGTGCCAGCAGTTATTACAAGAGCTCCTACGAGCAGTACTTC.